This T cell receptor beta chain was identified in a study of spatial heterogeneity in lung cancer. The study, taken as a whole, reports: At tumor resection, ubiquitous expanded TCRs were detected in blood more often than later.

Every TCR cDNA molecule bore a unique molecular identifier. MiXCR, run by TCRdb on the 5' RACE reads, gives a single entry per CDR3 protein. The data show 45,000 to 55,000 distinct CDR3 sequences, about 5.8% seen once. This clonotype occurred many times. The antigen remains unidentified. CDR3 size: 16 residues. The germline gives CDR1 ENHRY, CDR2 SYGVKD. Between the trimmed V and J ends, which lost 0 bases and 0 bases, there was a span of 9 bases. Time point denoted: sample taken at primary tumor resection. Unsorted whole RNA of tumor, nontumor lung or frozen PBMC was sequenced. The origin of this receptor is a male donor with early-stage non-small cell lung cancer. V usage is TRBV10-3 and J usage is TRBJ2-1; D is unclear. Sample: PBMCs, taken at surgery. CDR3 nucleotide sequence: TGTGCCATCAGTGAGTCGCGGCAGAGCTCCTACAATGAGCAGTTCTTC. Translated, it gives CAISESRQSSYNEQFF.